This TCR beta chain was recorded in a study of Ad26.COV2.S vaccination and SARS-CoV-2 variants. Study findings and constraints: Spike-specific CD8+ and CD4+ T cell responses reportedly showed substantial breadth after vaccination.

CDR3 length: 12 residues. Per the germline V gene, CDR1 is LNHDA and CDR2 is SQIVND (reference sequence). Trimming pared 5 bases from V and 7 bases from J, leaving 8 bases between. Sequencing was performed with immunoSEQ multiplex PCR; in TCRdb, only in-frame clones are kept and a portion is missing. The sample yields 300,000 to 400,000 clones, around four fifths seen once. Documented treatment: roughly 20 received Ad26.COV2.S at low or high dose, single or two shots; 5 received placebo; per-sample allocation not given. Collection of samples fell on day 63 after the first vaccine or placebo injection. A remark on this clone: Its antigen is undetermined.

The sequence was collected from a person aged 18 to 65 who received the Ad26.COV2.S COVID-19 vaccine or a placebo. The V call is TRBV19, the J call TRBJ1-4; D uncertain. Sample: peripheral blood, taken in a trial of Ad26.COV2.S vaccine versus placebo. CDR3 amino acids: CASSRTSEKLFF. DNA for the CDR3: TGTGCCAGTAGTCGTACAAGTGAAAAACTGTTTTTT.